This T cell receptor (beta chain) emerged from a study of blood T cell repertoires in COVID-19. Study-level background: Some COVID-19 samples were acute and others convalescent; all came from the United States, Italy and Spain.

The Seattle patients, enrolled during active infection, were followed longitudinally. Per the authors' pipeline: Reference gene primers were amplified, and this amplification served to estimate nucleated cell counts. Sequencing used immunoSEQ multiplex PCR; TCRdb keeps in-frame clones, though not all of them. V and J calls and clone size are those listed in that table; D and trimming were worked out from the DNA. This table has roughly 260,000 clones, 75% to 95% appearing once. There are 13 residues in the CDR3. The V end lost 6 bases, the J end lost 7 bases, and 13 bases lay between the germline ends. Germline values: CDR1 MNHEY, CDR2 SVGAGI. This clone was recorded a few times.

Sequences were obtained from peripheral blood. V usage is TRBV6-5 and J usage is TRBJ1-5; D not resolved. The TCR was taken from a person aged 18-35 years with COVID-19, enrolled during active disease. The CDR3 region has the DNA TGTGCCAGCAGCCCCCCCTCGGGGCAGCCCCAGCATTTT. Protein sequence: CASSPPSGQPQHF.